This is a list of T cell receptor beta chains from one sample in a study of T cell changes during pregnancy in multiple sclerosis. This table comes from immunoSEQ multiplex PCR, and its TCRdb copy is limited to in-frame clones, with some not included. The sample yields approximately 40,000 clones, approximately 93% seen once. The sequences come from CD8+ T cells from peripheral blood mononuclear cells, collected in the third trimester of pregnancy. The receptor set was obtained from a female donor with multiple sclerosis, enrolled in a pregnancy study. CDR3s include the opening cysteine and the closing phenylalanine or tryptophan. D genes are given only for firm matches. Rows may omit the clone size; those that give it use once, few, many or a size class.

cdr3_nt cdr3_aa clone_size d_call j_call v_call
TGTGCCAGCAGCGTAGAGGGGGACAGGGACTCTGAAGCTTTCTTT CASSVEGDRDSEAFF - TRBD1 TRBJ1-1 TRBV9
TGTGCCATTACTTTTCAGGGAACCGGCTATGGCTACACCTTC CAITFQGTGYGYTF - - TRBJ1-2 TRBV6-1
TGTGCCAGCAGCTCCCCTAGCGGGGGAGCCACCGGGGAGCTGTTTTTT CASSSPSGGATGELFF - TRBD2 TRBJ2-2 TRBV13
TGTGCCAGCAGCGCAAGCGGGGGGCCTATGAACACCGGGGAGCTGTTTTTT CASSASGGPMNTGELFF - TRBD2 TRBJ2-2 TRBV7-6
TGCAGCGTTGAAGCTCCCGGACAAGACTCCTACGAGCAGTACTTC CSVEAPGQDSYEQYF once - TRBJ2-7 TRBV29-1
TGTGCCAGCAGCTTGGGAGAATACAATGAGCAGTTCTTC CASSLGEYNEQFF - - TRBJ2-1 TRBV5-6
TGTGCCAGCAGCCCGAGAACAGGGGGCCCTAACACTGAAGCTTTCTTT CASSPRTGGPNTEAFF - TRBD1 TRBJ1-1 TRBV7-9
TGTGCCAGCCAGCGTTCCTTGGCCACTGAAGCTTTCTTT CASQRSLATEAFF - - TRBJ1-1 TRBV27
TGTGCCAGTAGTCTGGCGGATTCTGCCGGGGAGCTGTTTTTT CASSLADSAGELFF - - TRBJ2-2 TRBV19
TGCGCCAGCAGGGGTAGCGATTCACCCCTCCACTTT CASRGSDSPLHF few - TRBJ1-6 TRBV5-1
TGTGCCACCAGCAGTGGCCGGGCAGGGGGTTACGAGCAGTACTTC CATSSGRAGGYEQYF - TRBD1 TRBJ2-7 TRBV15
TGTGCCAGCTCACGGGGGAATCCCCCTAATGAGCAGTTCTTC CASSRGNPPNEQFF - - TRBJ2-1 TRBV7-6
TGTGCCAGCAGCTTGGGACAGGGCGGTGAAGCTTTCTTT CASSLGQGGEAFF - TRBD1 TRBJ1-1 TRBV11-3
TGTGCCAGTAGTCCGGGACTTAACTACGAGCAGTACTTC CASSPGLNYEQYF once - TRBJ2-7 TRBV19
TGTGCCAGCAGCCAGTACTCCAGGGGTAACTACGAGCAGTACTTC CASSQYSRGNYEQYF - - TRBJ2-7 TRBV4-2
TGTGCCAGCAGCTTCCCAGGGGGTGGCTACACCTTC CASSFPGGGYTF - TRBD1 TRBJ1-2 TRBV7-6
TGTGCCAGCAGCTTATGGGGGGTCACCGGGGAGCTGTTTTTT CASSLWGVTGELFF - - TRBJ2-2 TRBV11-1
TGCGCCAGCAGCTTGGACACCAGCTCCTACGAGCAGTACTTC CASSLDTSSYEQYF - - TRBJ2-7 TRBV5-1
TGTGCCAGCAGGCCCCCAGGCGGGAACACCATATATTTT CASRPPGGNTIYF - - TRBJ1-3 TRBV27